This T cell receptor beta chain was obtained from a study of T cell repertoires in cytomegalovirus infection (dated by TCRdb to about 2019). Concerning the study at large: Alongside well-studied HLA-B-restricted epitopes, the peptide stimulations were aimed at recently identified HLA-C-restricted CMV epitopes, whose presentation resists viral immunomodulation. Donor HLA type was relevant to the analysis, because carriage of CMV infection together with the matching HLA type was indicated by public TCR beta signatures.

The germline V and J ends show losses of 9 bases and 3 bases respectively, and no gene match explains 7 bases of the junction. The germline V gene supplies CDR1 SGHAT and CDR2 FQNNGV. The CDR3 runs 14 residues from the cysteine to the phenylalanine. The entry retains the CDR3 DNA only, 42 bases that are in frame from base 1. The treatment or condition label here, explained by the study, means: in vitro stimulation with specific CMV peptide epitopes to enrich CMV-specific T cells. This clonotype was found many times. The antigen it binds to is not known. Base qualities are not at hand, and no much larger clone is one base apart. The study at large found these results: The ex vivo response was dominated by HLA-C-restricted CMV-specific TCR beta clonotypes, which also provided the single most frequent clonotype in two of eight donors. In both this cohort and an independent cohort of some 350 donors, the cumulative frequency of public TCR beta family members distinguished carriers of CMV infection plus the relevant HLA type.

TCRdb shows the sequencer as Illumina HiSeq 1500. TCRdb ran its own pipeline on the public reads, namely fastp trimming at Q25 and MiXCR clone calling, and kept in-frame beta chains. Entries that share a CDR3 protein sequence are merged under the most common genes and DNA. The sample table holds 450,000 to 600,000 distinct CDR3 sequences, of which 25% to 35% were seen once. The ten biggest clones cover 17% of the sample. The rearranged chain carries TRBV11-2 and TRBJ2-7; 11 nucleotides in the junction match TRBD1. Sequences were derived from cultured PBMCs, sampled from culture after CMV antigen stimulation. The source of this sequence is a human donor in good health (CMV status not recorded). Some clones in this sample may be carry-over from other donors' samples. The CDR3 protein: CASGGDRGIYEQYF. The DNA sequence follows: TGTGCCAGTGGGGGGGACAGGGGGATCTACGAGCAGTACTTC.